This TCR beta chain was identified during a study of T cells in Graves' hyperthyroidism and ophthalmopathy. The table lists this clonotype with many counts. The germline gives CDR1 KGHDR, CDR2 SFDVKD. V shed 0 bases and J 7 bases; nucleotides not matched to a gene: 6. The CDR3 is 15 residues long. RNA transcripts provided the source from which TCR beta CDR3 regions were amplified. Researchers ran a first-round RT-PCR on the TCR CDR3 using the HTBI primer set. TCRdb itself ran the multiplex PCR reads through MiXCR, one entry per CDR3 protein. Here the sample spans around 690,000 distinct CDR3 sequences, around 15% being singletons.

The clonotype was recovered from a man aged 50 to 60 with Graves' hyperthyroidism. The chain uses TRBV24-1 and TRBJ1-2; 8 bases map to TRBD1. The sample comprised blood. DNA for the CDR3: TGTGCCACCAGTGATTTGCAAAGCCAGGGGGCTGGCTACACCTTC. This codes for CATSDLQSQGAGYTF.